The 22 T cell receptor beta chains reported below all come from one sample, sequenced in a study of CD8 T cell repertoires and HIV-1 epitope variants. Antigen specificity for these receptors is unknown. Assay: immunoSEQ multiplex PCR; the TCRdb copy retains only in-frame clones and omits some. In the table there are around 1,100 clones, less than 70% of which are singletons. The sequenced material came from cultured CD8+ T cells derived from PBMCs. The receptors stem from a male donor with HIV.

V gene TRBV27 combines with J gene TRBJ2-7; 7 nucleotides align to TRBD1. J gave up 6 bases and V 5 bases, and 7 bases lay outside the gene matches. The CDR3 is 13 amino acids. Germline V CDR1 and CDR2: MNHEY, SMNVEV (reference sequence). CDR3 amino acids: CASSGSTGIEQYF. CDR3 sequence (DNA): TGTGCCAGCAGTGGATCGACAGGGATCGAGCAGTACTTC.

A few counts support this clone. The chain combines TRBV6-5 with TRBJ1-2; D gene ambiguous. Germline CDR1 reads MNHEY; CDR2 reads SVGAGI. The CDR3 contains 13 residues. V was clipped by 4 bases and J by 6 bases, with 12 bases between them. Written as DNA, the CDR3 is TGTGCCAGCAGTTCCCGGAGTGGGGATGGCTACACCTTC. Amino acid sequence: CASSSRSGDGYTF.

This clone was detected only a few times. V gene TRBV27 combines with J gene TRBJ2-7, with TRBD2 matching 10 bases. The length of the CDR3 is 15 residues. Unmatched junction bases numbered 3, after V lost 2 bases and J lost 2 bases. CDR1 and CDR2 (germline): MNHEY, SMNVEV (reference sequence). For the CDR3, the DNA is TGTGCCAGCAGTTTAATACTAGCGGGACCCTACGAGCAGTACTTC. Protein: CASSLILAGPYEQYF.

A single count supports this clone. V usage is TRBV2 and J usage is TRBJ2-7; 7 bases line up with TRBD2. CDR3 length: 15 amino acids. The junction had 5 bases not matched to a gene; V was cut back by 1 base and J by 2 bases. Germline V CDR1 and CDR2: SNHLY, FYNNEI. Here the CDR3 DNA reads TGTGCCAGCAGTGAAGGGCTAGCGGTCGCCTACGAGCAGTACTTC. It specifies CASSEGLAVAYEQYF.

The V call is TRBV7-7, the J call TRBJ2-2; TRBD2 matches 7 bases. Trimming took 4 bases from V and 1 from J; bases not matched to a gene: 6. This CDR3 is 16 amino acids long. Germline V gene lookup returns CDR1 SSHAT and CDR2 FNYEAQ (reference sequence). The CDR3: CASSSFPGGNTGELFF. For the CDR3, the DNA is TGTGCCAGCAGCTCTTTTCCGGGGGGGAACACCGGGGAGCTGTTTTTT.

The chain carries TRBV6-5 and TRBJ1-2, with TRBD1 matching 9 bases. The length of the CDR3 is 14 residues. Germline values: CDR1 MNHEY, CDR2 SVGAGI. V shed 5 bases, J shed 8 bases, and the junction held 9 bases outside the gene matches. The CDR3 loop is CASSVGQGPLGYTF. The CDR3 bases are TGTGCCAGCAGTGTTGGACAGGGGCCCTTAGGCTACACCTTC.

The chain's CDR3 is CASRGTPYNEQYF. The CDR3 DNA reads as TGTGCCAGCAGAGGGACACCCTATAACGAGCAGTACTTC. The chain is built from TRBV2 and TRBJ2-7; D is perhaps TRBD1 (6 bases). Germline CDR1 is SNHLY and CDR2 is FYNNEI. V was pared by 6 bases and J by 5 bases, with 14 bases between. This CDR3 spans 13 amino acids.

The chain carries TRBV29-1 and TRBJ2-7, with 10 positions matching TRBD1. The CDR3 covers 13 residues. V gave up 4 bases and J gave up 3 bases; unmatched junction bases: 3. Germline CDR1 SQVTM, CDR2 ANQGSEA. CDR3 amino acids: CSVVWTGGYEQYF. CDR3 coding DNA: TGCAGCGTTGTATGGACAGGGGGCTACGAGCAGTACTTC.

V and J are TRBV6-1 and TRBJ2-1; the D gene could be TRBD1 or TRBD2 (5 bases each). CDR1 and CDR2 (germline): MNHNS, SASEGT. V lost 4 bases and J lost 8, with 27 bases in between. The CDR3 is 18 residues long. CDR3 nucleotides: TGTGCCAGCAGTGCAATATGGACTTTAATAGGGGATAGGTATGAGCAGTTCTTC. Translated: CASSAIWTLIGDRYEQFF.

The CDR3 coding sequence is TGTGCCAGCAGCCAGGGGGGTCAAGAGCAGTTCTTC. Protein product: CASSQGGQEQFF. The rearrangement joins TRBV14 to TRBJ2-1, with a tentative D call TRBD2 (6 bases). The length of the CDR3 is 12 residues. Germline loops: CDR1 SGHDN, CDR2 FVKESK. Trimming removed 3 bases from V and 10 bases from J, with 10 bases in between.

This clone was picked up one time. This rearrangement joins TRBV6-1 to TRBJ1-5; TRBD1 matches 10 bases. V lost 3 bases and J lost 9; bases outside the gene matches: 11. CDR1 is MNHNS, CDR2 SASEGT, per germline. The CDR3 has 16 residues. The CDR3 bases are TGTGCCAGCAGTGATCGGGGACAGGGGTTCTTTCCGCCCCAGCATTTT. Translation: CASSDRGQGFFPPQHF.

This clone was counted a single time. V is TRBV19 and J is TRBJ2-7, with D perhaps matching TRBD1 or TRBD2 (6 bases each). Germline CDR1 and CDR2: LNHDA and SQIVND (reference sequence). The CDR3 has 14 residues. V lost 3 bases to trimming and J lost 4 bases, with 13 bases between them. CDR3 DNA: TGTGCCAGTAGTATCTCGTCGGGGGCTTACGAGCAGTACTTC. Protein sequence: CASSISSGAYEQYF.

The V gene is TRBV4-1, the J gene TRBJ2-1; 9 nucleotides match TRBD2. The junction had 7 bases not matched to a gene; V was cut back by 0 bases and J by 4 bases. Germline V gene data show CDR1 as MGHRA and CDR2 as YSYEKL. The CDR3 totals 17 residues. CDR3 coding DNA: TGCGCCAGCAGCCAAGACCGCCCTAGCGGGGTTTACAATGAGCAGTTCTTC. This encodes CASSQDRPSGVYNEQFF.

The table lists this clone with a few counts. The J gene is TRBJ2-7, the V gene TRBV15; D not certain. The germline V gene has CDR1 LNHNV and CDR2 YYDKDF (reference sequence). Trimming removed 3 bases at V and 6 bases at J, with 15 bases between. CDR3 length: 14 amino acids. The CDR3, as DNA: TGTGCCACCAGCAGGGAAGAGCAAGGGCTCGAGCAGTACTTC. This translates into CATSREEQGLEQYF.

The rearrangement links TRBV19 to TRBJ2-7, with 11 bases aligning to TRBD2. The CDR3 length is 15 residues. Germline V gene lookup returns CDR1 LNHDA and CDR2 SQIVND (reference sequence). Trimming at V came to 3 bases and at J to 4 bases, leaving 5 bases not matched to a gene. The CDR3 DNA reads TGTGCCAGTAGTATCCGACTAGCGGGGATTTACGAGCAGTACTTC. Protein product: CASSIRLAGIYEQYF.

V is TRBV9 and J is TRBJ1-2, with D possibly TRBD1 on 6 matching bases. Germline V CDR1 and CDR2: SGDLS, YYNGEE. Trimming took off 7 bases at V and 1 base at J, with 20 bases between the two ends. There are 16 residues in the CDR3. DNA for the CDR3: TGTGCCAGCCAAGGTCCAGGGGCCTCATTTAACTATGGCTACACCTTC. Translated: CASQGPGASFNYGYTF.

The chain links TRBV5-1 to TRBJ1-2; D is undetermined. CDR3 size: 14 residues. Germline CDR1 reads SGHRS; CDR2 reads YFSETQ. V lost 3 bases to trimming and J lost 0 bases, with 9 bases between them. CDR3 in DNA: TGCGCCAGCAGCTCGCAGGAGACTAACTATGGCTACACCTTC. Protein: CASSSQETNYGYTF.

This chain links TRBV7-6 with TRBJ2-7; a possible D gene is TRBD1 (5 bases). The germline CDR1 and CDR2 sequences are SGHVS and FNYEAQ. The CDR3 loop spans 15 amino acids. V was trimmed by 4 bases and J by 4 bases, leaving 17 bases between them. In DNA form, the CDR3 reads TGTGCCAGCAGCTCCCTAAAGGGGCGTCCGTACGAGCAGTACTTC. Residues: CASSSLKGRPYEQYF. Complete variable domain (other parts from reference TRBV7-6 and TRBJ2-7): GAGVSQSPRYKVTKRGQDVALRCDPISGHVSLYWYRQALGQGPEFLTYFNYEAQQDKSGLPNDRFSAERPEGSISTLTIQRTEQRDSAMYRCASSSLKGRPYEQYFGPGTRLTVT.

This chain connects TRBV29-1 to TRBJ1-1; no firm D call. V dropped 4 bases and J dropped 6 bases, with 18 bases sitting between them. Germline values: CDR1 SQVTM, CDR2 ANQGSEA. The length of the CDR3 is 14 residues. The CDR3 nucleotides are TGCAGCGTTGTCCAACTGAGGGATCGGGCTGAAGCTTTCTTT. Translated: CSVVQLRDRAEAFF.

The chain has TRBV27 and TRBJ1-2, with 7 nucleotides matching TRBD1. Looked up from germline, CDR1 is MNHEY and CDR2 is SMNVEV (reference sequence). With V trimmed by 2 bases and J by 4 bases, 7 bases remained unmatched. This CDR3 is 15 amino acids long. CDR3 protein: CASSLEGQIFYGYTF. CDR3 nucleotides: TGTGCCAGCAGTTTAGAGGGACAGATTTTCTATGGCTACACCTTC.

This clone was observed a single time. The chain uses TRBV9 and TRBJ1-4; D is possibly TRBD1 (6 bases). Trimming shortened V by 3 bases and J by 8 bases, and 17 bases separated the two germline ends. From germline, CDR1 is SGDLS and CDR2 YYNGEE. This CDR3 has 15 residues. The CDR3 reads CASSEGGDKAEKLFF. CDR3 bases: TGTGCCAGCAGCGAGGGGGGTGACAAAGCAGAAAAACTGTTTTTT.

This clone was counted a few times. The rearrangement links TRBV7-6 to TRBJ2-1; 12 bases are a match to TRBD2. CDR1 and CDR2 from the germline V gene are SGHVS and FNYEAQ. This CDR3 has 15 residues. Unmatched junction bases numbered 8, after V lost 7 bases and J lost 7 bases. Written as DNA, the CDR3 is TGTGCCAGCACCGAGACTAGCGGGAGTCGGAATGAGCAGTTCTTC. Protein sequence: CASTETSGSRNEQFF.